Sequencing of this T cell receptor (beta chain) was carried out in a study of T cell repertoires in cytomegalovirus infection. About the study: Matching HLA type and CMV infection were both indicated by public TCR beta signatures.

The CDR3 sequence is 13 residues long. CDR1 and CDR2 (germline): SGHVS, FNYEAQ. Trimming removed 3 bases from V and 5 bases from J, with 10 bases in between. In regard to this clonotype: The antigen is not known.

Broader study findings: Clonotype analysis showed dominance of the ex vivo response by HLA-C-restricted CMV-specific TCR beta clonotypes. Cumulated frequencies of public TCR beta families served to identify carriers of CMV plus the relevant HLA.

One entry per CDR3 protein results from TCRdb running MiXCR on the reads. The repertoire holds some 97,000 distinct CDR3 sequences, with more than 20% as singletons. The chain employs TRBV7-6 and TRBJ1-1; the D is unclear. Input material: CD8+ T cells from PBMCs. The TCR comes from a human donor in good health (CMV status not recorded). Some clones in this sample may be carry-over from other donors' samples. The CDR3 DNA is TGTGCCAGCAGCTTGGATCTCAGAACTGAAGCTTTCTTT. Protein sequence: CASSLDLRTEAFF.